The 12 T cell receptor beta chains below were found in one sample sequenced in a study of T cells after posttransplantation cyclophosphamide. The naive gate required viable CD3+CD4+ or CD3+CD8+ cells with CCR7+CD45RA+CD45RO-CD95-CD27+CD28+ phenotype. Libraries were prepared by immunoSEQ multiplex PCR; TCRdb keeps only in-frame clonotypes and omits some of them. In the table there are 7,500 to 10,000 clones, 95% to 98% of which are singletons. The sample consisted of naive CD4+ T cells sorted from PBMCs. The source of these receptors is a woman aged 55-69 years in good health, CMV-negative, and a related stem cell transplant donor.

J is TRBJ2-2 and V is TRBV9; 8 bases match TRBD1. The CDR3 length is 14 residues. Trimming cost V 3 bases and J 6 bases; bases outside gene matches: 4. From germline, CDR1 is SGDLS and CDR2 YYNGEE. CDR3 bases: TGTGCCAGCAGCGCCCAGGGGGCGTCCGGGGAGCTGTTTTTT. Translated: CASSAQGASGELFF.

V is TRBV7-9 and J is TRBJ1-4, with TRBD1 as a possible D gene (6 bases). V lost 11 bases to trimming and J lost 3 bases, with 13 bases between them. CDR3 length: 13 residues. Germline assignment: CDR1 SEHNR and CDR2 FQNEAQ (reference sequence). The CDR3 is CADARGANEKLFF. The CDR3 nucleotides are TGTGCCGATGCCAGGGGTGCTAATGAAAAACTGTTTTTT.

The V and J genes are TRBV2 and TRBJ2-3; D might be TRBD1 (6 bases). This CDR3 is built from 13 residues. Germline V gives CDR1 SNHLY, CDR2 FYNNEI. V shed 6 bases and J shed 2 bases, with 9 bases lying between them. The CDR3 spells CASRTGFTDTQYF. In DNA form, the CDR3 reads TGTGCCAGCAGGACAGGCTTCACAGATACGCAGTATTTT.

This clone was seen just once. The chain links TRBV7-2 to TRBJ2-1, with 11 bases matching TRBD2. The germline V gene has CDR1 SGHTA and CDR2 FQGNSA. The CDR3 runs to 14 residues. Trimming took 5 bases from V and 10 from J; bases not matched to a gene: 7. The DNA for the CDR3 is TGTGCCAGCAGCGCTAGCGGGAGGCACGACGAGCAGTTCTTC. This encodes CASSASGRHDEQFF.

This clone showed up just once. The J gene is TRBJ2-1, the V gene TRBV19; D perhaps matches TRBD1 (5 bases). Germline V gene lookup returns CDR1 LNHDA and CDR2 SQIVND (reference sequence). The V and J ends lost 3 bases and 9 bases respectively, with 12 bases between them. CDR3 length: 13 residues. CDR3 coding DNA: TGTGCCAGTAGTATTAAGGGGCGCGGTGAGCAGTTCTTC. Protein: CASSIKGRGEQFF.

This chain joins TRBV6-5 and TRBJ2-3, with D possibly being TRBD1 (5 bases). The CDR3 loop spans 15 amino acids. Germline V gene lookup returns CDR1 MNHEY and CDR2 SVGAGI. Trimming pared 0 bases from V and 6 bases from J, leaving 13 bases between. The CDR3 is CASSYSSAGPDTQYF. The DNA of the CDR3 is TGTGCCAGCAGTTACTCGTCCGCAGGGCCGGATACGCAGTATTTT.

This chain uses TRBV9 with TRBJ2-3; D is perhaps TRBD2 (6 bases). Deletions cut 0 bases from V and 6 bases from J, with 20 bases between. In germline, CDR1 is SGDLS, CDR2 YYNGEE. The CDR3 spans 17 residues. The CDR3 coding sequence is TGTGCCAGCAGCGTAGGAGGAGATAGCGGCCTGAGGGATACGCAGTATTTT. This sequence encodes CASSVGGDSGLRDTQYF.

The genes are TRBV14 and TRBJ2-2; 9 nucleotides match TRBD1. V shed 4 bases, J shed 2 bases, and the junction held 5 bases outside the gene matches. Germline V gene data show CDR1 as SGHDN and CDR2 as FVKESK. The CDR3 covers 16 residues. The CDR3 loop is CASSRRDRVNTGELFF. CDR3 coding DNA: TGTGCCAGCAGCCGAAGGGACAGGGTTAACACCGGGGAGCTGTTTTTT.

This chain joins TRBV19 and TRBJ1-2; 10 nucleotides line up with TRBD1. V was pared by 5 bases and J by 4 bases, with 10 bases of the junction left unmatched. This CDR3 spans 16 amino acids. CDR1 and CDR2 from the germline V gene are LNHDA and SQIVND (reference sequence). In nucleotides, the CDR3 is TGTGCCAGTAGTCACACCCCGGGACAGGGGCCCTATGGCTACACCTTC. Its translation: CASSHTPGQGPYGYTF. The whole variable domain, filled in from reference TRBV19 and TRBJ1-2, reads DGGITQSPKYLFRKEGQNVTLSCEQNLNHDAMYWYRQDPGQGLRLIYYSQIVNDFQKGDIAEGYSVSREKKESFPLTVTSAQKNPTAFYLCASSHTPGQGPYGYTFGSGTRLTVV.

V usage is TRBV10-3 and J usage is TRBJ2-2; D unresolved. The germline V and J ends were trimmed by 2 bases and 1 base, with 8 bases remaining between them. The CDR3 runs 15 residues. Germline CDR1 and CDR2: ENHRY and SYGVKD. The CDR3 spells CAISEGHGNTGELFF. CDR3 DNA sequence: TGTGCCATCAGTGAGGGGCACGGGAACACCGGGGAGCTGTTTTTT.

The chain is built from TRBV7-3 and TRBJ2-2; 11 bases agree with TRBD2. Trimming at V came to 4 bases and at J to 2 bases, leaving 6 bases not matched to a gene. Germline V gene lookup returns CDR1 SGHTA and CDR2 FQGTGA. The CDR3 is made up of 17 amino acids. CDR3 loop: CASSSTRLAGNTGELFF. In DNA, the CDR3 is TGTGCCAGCAGCTCTACTAGACTAGCGGGAAACACCGGGGAGCTGTTTTTT. Combining the CDR3 with reference TRBV7-3 and TRBJ2-2 gives the whole variable domain GAGVSQTPSNKVTEKGKYVELRCDPISGHTALYWYRQSLGQGPEFLIYFQGTGAADDSGLPNDRFFAVRPEGSVSTLKIQRTERGDSAVYLCASSSTRLAGNTGELFFGEGSRLTVL.

The genes are TRBV2 and TRBJ1-4; 7 bases map to TRBD1. J lost 0 bases, V lost 5 bases, and 9 bases had no gene match. Germline lookup yields CDR1 SNHLY and CDR2 FYNNEI. The CDR3 sequence is 17 residues long. CDR3 nucleotides: TGTGCCAGCAGTACGATCCCTCAGGGGGCAACTAATGAAAAACTGTTTTTT. Amino acids: CASSTIPQGATNEKLFF.